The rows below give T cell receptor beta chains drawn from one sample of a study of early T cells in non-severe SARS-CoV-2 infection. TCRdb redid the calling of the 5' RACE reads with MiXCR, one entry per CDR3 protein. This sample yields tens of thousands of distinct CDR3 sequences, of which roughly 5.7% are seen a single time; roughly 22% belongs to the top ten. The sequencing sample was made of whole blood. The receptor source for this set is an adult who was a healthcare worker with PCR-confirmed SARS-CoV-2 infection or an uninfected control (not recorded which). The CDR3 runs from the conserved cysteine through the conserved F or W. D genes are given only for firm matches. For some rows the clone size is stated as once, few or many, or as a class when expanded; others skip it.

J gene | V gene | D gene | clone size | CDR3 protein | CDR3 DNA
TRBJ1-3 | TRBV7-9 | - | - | CASSSIGTGNTIYF | TGTGCCAGCAGCTCAATAGGGACAGGAAACACCATATATTTT
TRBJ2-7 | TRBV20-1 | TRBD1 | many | CSATGQGFDEQYF | TGCAGTGCCACGGGACAGGGATTCGACGAGCAGTACTTC
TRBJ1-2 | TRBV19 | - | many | CASSPWGGARIYGYTF | TGTGCCAGTAGCCCTTGGGGGGGCGCACGTATTTATGGCTACACCTTC
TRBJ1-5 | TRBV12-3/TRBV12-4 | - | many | CASSFSHQPQHF | TGTGCCAGCAGTTTTTCCCATCAGCCCCAGCATTTT
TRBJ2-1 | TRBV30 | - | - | CAWSPRGETQFF | TGTGCCTGGAGTCCCCGCGGAGAAACGCAGTTCTTC
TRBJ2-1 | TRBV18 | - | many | CASSPWTFNEQFF | TGTGCCAGCTCACCTTGGACCTTCAATGAGCAGTTCTTC
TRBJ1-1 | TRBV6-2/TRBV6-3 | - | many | CASSDIPNTEAFF | TGTGCCAGCAGCGATATACCAAACACTGAAGCTTTCTTT
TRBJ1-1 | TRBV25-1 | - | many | CASSVEWGTEAFF | TGTGCCAGCAGTGTCGAATGGGGCACTGAAGCTTTCTTT
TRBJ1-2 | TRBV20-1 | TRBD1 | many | CSASGQGAGGGDGYTF | TGCAGTGCTTCGGGACAGGGGGCTGGTGGAGGTGATGGCTACACCTTC
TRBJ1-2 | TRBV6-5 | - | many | CASSYSGGADYGYTF | TGTGCCAGCAGTTACTCAGGGGGGGCTGACTATGGCTACACCTTC
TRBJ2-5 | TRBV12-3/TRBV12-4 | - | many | CASSLGSTLGETQYF | TGTGCCAGCAGTTTGGGCAGCACCTTGGGAGAGACCCAGTACTTC
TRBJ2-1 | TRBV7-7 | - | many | CASSPVGLGNEQFF | TGTGCTAGCAGCCCTGTAGGGCTTGGTAATGAGCAGTTCTTC
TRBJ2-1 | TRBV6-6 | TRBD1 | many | CASSYPLDRELRDEQFF | TGTGCCAGCAGTTACCCACTGGACAGGGAGCTTAGGGATGAGCAGTTCTTC
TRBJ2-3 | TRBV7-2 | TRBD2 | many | CASSYGSGGGNTQYF | TGTGCCAGCAGCTATGGTAGCGGGGGGGGAAATACGCAGTATTTT
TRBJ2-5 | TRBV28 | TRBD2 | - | CASMPPGLSQETQYF | TGTGCCAGCATGCCCCCGGGACTATCACAAGAGACCCAGTATTTC
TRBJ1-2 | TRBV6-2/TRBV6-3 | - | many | CATAGQRTNYGYTF | TGTGCCACCGCGGGACAAAGGACTAACTATGGCTACACCTTC
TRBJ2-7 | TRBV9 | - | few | CASSVVGGLIYEQYF | TGTGCCAGCAGCGTAGTAGGTGGACTGATCTACGAGCAGTACTTC
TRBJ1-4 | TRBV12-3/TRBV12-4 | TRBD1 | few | CASSSDRGATNEKLFF | TGTGCCAGCAGTTCGGACAGGGGCGCGACTAATGAAAAACTGTTTTTT
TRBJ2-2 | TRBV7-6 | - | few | CASSLVGNTGELFF | TGTGCCAGCAGCTTAGTCGGGAACACCGGGGAGCTGTTTTTT
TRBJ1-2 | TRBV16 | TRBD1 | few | CASSQWGQGAYGYTF | TGTGCCAGCAGCCAATGGGGACAGGGAGCCTATGGCTACACCTTC
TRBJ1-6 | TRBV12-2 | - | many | CASRFLPRSPLHF | TGTGCAAGTCGCTTTTTGCCCAGATCACCCCTCCACTTT
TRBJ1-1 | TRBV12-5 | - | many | CASGPYSRTEAFF | TGTGCTAGTGGTCCTTATTCGAGGACTGAAGCTTTCTTT